A selection of T cell receptor beta chains follows, all from one sample in a study of cytomegalovirus exposure and HLA in healthy donors. TCRdb's copy holds only in-frame clones and misses some; the assay was immunoSEQ multiplex PCR. The sample has 150,000 to 200,000 clones, approximately 72% seen once. Source material: PBMCs. These receptors all stem from a female donor in good health and CMV-seronegative. CDR3s include the opening cysteine and the closing phenylalanine or tryptophan. Fields, in order: V gene, clone size, J gene, D gene, CDR3 protein, CDR3 DNA. A D gene is named only where the DNA matches it firmly. Size tells how often a clone was seen (once, few, many) or the class of an expanded clone, and some rows leave it out.

>TRBV5-1|.|TRBJ2-1|.
CASRVGPGLARRNEQFF
TGCGCCAGCAGAGTGGGGCCTGGGCTAGCGAGACGGAATGAGCAGTTCTTC
>TRBV7-8|.|TRBJ2-7|TRBD2
CASSLAPGLAGGSYEQYF
TGTGCCAGCAGCCTCGCCCCGGGGCTAGCGGGAGGTTCCTACGAGCAGTACTTC
>TRBV18|.|TRBJ2-3|TRBD2
CASSSGTSDTQYF
TGTGCCAGCTCAAGCGGGACCTCAGATACGCAGTATTTT
>TRBV5-8|.|TRBJ2-1|.
CASSVSGYNEQFF
TGTGCCAGCAGCGTGAGTGGCTACAATGAGCAGTTCTTC
>TRBV29-1|.|TRBJ1-2|TRBD1
CSVEGTGNLYGYTF
TGCAGCGTTGAAGGGACAGGGAATCTCTATGGCTACACCTTC
>TRBV2|.|TRBJ2-7|.
CAGGTGSYEQYF
TGTGCCGGGGGAACAGGGTCCTACGAGCAGTACTTC
>TRBV2|.|TRBJ2-2|.
CASTPGVGHTGELFF
TGTGCCAGCACACCCGGGGTTGGACACACCGGGGAGCTGTTTTTT
>TRBV6-5|once|TRBJ2-4|.
CASTGGGNIQYF
TGTGCCAGCACAGGTGGTGGGAACATTCAGTACTTC
>TRBV7-3|.|TRBJ2-2|.
CASSLNPARIPGELFF
TGTGCCAGCAGCTTGAATCCCGCCAGGATCCCCGGGGAGCTGTTTTTT
>TRBV7-3|.|TRBJ1-1|.
CASSSVPNTEAFF
TGTGCCAGCAGCTCAGTACCGAACACTGAAGCTTTCTTT
>TRBV5-4|.|TRBJ1-1|TRBD1
CASSMGQASVMNTEAFF
TGTGCCAGCAGCATGGGACAGGCCTCTGTCATGAACACTGAAGCTTTCTTT
>TRBV19|.|TRBJ2-7|TRBD2
CASSIKAGRYEQYF
TGTGCCAGTAGTATAAAAGCGGGACGCTACGAGCAGTACTTC
>TRBV10-3|.|TRBJ2-5|TRBD1
CAISVGGQGIRVETQYF
TGTGCCATCAGTGTCGGAGGACAGGGAATCCGAGTCGAGACCCAGTACTTC
>TRBV10-3|.|TRBJ2-5|TRBD1
CAISTGGQGEETQYF
TGTGCCATCAGCACCGGAGGACAGGGGGAGGAGACCCAGTACTTC
>TRBV2|.|TRBJ2-3|TRBD2
CASSEGLAGGTDTQYF
TGTGCCAGCAGTGAAGGACTAGCGGGAGGAACAGATACGCAGTATTTT
>TRBV6-6|.|TRBJ1-3|.
CASSTDSNRNTIYF
TGTGCCAGCAGTACCGACAGTAATAGAAACACCATATATTTT
>TRBV5-1|.|TRBJ2-7|.
CASSLSPGGPSSYEQYF
TGCGCCAGCAGCTTGTCTCCCGGAGGGCCAAGCTCCTACGAGCAGTACTTC
>TRBV29-1|.|TRBJ2-3|TRBD2
CSSREIGTDTQYF
TGCAGCTCGCGGGAGATCGGCACAGATACGCAGTATTTT
>TRBV5-4|.|TRBJ1-6|.
CASSLQVNSLNSPLHF
TGTGCCAGCAGCTTGCAAGTCAACAGCTTAAATTCACCCCTCCACTTT
>TRBV10-3|.|TRBJ1-5|.
CAISESLQNNQPQHF
TGTGCCATCAGTGAGTCGTTACAAAACAATCAGCCCCAGCATTTT
>TRBV6-5|.|TRBJ1-1|TRBD1
CASSYDRVAAFF
TGTGCCAGCAGTTACGACAGGGTAGCAGCTTTCTTT
>TRBV4-1|.|TRBJ2-5|.
CASRKGLGETQYF
TGCGCCAGCAGAAAGGGGTTGGGAGAGACCCAGTACTTC